This T cell receptor (beta chain) is drawn from a study of OX40 agonist ivuxolimab in advanced cancers. Background on the study: Every 2 weeks, patients received ivuxolimab intravenously, dosed at 0.01 to 10 mg/kg.

Germline-derived CDR1 and CDR2 are LNHDA and SQIVND (reference sequence). This CDR3 contains 15 residues. V lost 3 bases and J lost 3; bases outside the gene matches: 4. Systemic immunosuppression or autoimmune disease history was grounds to exclude patients. Only in-frame clones appear in the TCRdb table, and some are missing; sequencing was by immunoSEQ multiplex PCR. This table has 75,000 to 95,000 clones, 75% to 90% appearing once. This sequence joins TRBV19 and TRBJ2-7; TRBD2 aligns across 11 bases. The source of this sequence is an adult with an advanced solid tumor such as melanoma, head and neck, liver or kidney cancer. The sample was CD4+ or CD8+ T cells sorted from blood, taken in a trial of the OX40 agonist ivuxolimab. CDR3 protein: CASSIRLAGSYEQYF. The CDR3 nucleotides are TGTGCCAGTAGTATCAGACTAGCGGGAAGCTACGAGCAGTACTTC.